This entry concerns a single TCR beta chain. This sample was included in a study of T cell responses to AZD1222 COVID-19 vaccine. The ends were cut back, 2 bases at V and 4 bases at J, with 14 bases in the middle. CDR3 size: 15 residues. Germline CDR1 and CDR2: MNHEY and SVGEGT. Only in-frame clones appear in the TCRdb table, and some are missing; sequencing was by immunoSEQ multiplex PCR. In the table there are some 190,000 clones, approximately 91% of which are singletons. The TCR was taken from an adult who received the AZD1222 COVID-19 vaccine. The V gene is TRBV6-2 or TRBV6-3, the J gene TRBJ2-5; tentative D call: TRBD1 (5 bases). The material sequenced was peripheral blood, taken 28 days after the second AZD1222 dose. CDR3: CASSYVGVTRETQYF. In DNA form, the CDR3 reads TGTGCCAGCAGTTACGTAGGGGTGACCCGAGAGACCCAGTACTTC.